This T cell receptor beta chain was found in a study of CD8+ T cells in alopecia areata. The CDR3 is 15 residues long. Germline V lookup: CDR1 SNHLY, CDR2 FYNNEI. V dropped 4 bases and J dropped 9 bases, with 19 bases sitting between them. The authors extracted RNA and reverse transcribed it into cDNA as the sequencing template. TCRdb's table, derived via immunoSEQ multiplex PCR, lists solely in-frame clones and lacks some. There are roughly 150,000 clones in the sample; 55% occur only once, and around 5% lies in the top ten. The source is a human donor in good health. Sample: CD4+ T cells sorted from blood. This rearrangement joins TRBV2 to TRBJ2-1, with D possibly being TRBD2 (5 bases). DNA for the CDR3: TGTGCCAGCAGTGTTATCGGCCGGGGAGCCGGTGAGCAGTTCTTC. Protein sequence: CASSVIGRGAGEQFF. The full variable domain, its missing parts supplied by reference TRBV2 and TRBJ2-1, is EPEVTQTPSHQVTQMGQEVILRCVPISNHLYFYWYRQILGQKVEFLVSFYNNEISEKSEIFDDQFSVERPDGSNFTLKIRSTKLEDSAMYFCASSVIGRGAGEQFFGPGTRLTVL.